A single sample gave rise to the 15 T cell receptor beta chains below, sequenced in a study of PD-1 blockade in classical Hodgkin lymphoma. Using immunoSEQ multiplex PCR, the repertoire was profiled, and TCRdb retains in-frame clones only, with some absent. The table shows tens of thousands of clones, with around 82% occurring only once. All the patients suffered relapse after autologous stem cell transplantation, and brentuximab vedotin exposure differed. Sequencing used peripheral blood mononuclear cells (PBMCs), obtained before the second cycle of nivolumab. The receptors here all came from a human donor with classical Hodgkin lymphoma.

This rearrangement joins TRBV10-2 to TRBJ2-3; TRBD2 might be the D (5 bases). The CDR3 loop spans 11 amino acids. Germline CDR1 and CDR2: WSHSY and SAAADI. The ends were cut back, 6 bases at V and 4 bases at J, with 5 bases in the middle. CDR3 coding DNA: TGCGCCAGCAGACTAGCAGATACGCAGTATTTT. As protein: CASRLADTQYF.

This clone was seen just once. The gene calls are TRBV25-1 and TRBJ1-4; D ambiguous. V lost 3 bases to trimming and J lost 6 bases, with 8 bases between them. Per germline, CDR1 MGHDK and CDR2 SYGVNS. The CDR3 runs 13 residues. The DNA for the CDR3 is TGTGCCAGCAGTGAGCGGGCGGATGAAAAACTGTTTTTT. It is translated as CASSERADEKLFF.

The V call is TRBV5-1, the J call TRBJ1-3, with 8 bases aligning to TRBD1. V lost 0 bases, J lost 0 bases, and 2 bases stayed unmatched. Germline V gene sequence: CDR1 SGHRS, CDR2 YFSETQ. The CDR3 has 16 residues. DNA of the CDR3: TGCGCCAGCAGCTTGGCCGGACAGGGCTCTGGAAACACCATATATTTT. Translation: CASSLAGQGSGNTIYF.

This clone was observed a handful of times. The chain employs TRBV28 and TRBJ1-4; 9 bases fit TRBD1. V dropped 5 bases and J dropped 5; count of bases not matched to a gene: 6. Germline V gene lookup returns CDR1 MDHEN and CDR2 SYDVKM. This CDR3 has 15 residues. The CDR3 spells CASSPTGTGNEKLFF. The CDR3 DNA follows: TGTGCCAGCAGTCCGACCGGGACAGGGAATGAAAAACTGTTTTTT.

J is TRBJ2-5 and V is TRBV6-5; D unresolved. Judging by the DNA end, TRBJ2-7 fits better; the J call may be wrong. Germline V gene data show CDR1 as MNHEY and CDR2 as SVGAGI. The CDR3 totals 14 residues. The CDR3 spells CASSYEARAYEQYF. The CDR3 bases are TGTGCCAGCAGTTACGAGGCTAGGGCCTACGAGCAGTACTTC.

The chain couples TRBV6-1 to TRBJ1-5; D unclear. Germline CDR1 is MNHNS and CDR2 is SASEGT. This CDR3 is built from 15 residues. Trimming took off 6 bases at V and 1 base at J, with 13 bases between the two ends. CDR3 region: CASSPLDGSNQPQHF. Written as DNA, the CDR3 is TGTGCCAGCAGCCCCCTGGACGGGAGCAATCAGCCCCAGCATTTT.

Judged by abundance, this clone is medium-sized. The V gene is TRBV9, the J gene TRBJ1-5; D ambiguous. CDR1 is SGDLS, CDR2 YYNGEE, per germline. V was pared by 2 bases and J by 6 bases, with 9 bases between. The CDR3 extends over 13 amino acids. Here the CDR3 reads CASSVSSGQPQHF. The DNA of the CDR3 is TGTGCCAGCAGCGTGAGTAGTGGTCAGCCCCAGCATTTT.

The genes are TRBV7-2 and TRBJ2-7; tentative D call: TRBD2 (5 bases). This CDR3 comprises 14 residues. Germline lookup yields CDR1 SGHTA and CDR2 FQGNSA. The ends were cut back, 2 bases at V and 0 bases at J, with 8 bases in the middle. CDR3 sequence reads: CASSLQRSSYEQYF. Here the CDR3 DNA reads TGTGCCAGCAGCTTACAGCGGTCCTCCTACGAGCAGTACTTC.

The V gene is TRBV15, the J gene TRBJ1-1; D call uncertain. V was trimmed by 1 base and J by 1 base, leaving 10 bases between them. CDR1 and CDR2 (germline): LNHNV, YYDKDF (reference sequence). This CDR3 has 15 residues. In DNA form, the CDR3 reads TGTGCCACCAGCAGAGTCGCCGGCAGGAACACTGAAGCTTTCTTT. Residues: CATSRVAGRNTEAFF.

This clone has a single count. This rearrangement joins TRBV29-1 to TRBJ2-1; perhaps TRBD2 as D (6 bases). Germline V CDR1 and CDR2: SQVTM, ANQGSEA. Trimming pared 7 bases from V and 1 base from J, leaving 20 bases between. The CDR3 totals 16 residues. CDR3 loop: CSAGAPAGLSYNEQFF. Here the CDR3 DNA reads TGCAGCGCTGGGGCCCCGGCGGGACTGTCCTACAATGAGCAGTTCTTC.

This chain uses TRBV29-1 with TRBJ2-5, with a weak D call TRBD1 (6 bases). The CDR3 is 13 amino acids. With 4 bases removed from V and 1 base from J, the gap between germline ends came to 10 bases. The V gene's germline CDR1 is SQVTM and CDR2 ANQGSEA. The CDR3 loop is CSVGGQPQETQYF. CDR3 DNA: TGCAGCGTTGGGGGACAACCCCAAGAGACCCAGTACTTC.

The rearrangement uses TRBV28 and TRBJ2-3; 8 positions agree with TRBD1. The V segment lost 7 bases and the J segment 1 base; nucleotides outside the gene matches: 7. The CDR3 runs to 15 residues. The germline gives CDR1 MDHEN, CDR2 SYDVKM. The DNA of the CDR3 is TGTGCCAGCATGCCAGGGGGCGCGGGCACAGATACGCAGTATTTT. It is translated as CASMPGGAGTDTQYF.

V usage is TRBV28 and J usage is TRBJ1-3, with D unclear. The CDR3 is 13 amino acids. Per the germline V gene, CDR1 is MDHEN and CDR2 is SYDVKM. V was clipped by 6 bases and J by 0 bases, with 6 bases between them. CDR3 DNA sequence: TGTGCCAGCAGGTTAGGCTCTGGAAACACCATATATTTT. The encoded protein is CASRLGSGNTIYF. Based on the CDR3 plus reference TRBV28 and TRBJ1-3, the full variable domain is DVKVTQSSRYLVKRTGEKVFLECVQDMDHENMFWYRQDPGLGLRLIYFSYDVKMKEKGDIPEGYSVSREKKERFSLILESASTNQTSMYLCASRLGSGNTIYFGEGSWLTVV.

The CDR3 reads CASRGRAEAFF. DNA of the CDR3: TGTGCCAGCAGAGGGCGAGCCGAAGCTTTCTTT. The gene calls are TRBV28 and TRBJ1-1; D is uncertain. The germline V and J ends were trimmed by 6 bases and 8 bases, with 10 bases remaining between them. From germline, CDR1 is MDHEN and CDR2 SYDVKM. The CDR3 spans 11 residues.

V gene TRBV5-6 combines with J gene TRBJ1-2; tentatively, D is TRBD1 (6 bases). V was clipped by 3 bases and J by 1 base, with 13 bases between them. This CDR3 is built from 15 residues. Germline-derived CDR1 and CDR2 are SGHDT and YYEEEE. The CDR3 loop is CASSSAGANNYGYTF. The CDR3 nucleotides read TGTGCCAGCAGCTCTGCAGGGGCCAATAACTATGGCTACACCTTC.